Reported below is one T cell receptor beta chain. Using its own MiXCR run on the RT-PCR reads, TCRdb lists one record per CDR3 protein. Of approximately 720,000 distinct CDR3 sequences in the sample, about 14% were seen once. The sequenced sample was memory CD4+ T cells from blood. This TCR was recovered from a female donor in good health, serving as a healthy control.

The CDR3 here is CAISGAGVKTQYF. The CDR3 coding sequence is TGTGCCATCAGTGGAGCGGGAGTAAAGACCCAGTACTTC. V gene TRBV10-3 combines with J gene TRBJ2-5; 8 nucleotides agree with TRBD2. Losses at the gene ends were 4 bases for V and 6 bases for J; bases not matched to a gene: 4. This CDR3 region has 13 residues. Germline lookup yields CDR1 ENHRY and CDR2 SYGVKD.